The 25 T cell receptor beta chains in this list originate from one sample, sequenced in a study of T cell responses to AZD1222 COVID-19 vaccine. Using immunoSEQ multiplex PCR, the repertoire was profiled, and TCRdb retains in-frame clones only, with some absent. Among about 140,000 clones listed, 85% to 95% were seen once. The specimen was peripheral blood, collected on day 0 of AZD1222 vaccination. These receptors originate from an adult in good health.

About this clone itself: Additional DNA sequences in this sample encode the identical CDR3. The chain employs TRBV7-9 and TRBJ1-1; TRBD1 is a possible D gene (5 bases). Germline V gene data show CDR1 as SEHNR and CDR2 as FQNEAQ (reference sequence). V lost 4 bases to trimming and J lost 2 bases, with 8 bases between them. The CDR3 consists of 13 residues. In nucleotides, the CDR3 is TGTGCCAGCAGCTCTCAGGGTAACACTGAAGCTTTCTTT. It yields the protein CASSSQGNTEAFF.

DNA of the CDR3: TGTGCCAGCAGTTACTCGGACCATAATTATGGCTACACCTTC. It encodes CASSYSDHNYGYTF. This chain links TRBV6-5 with TRBJ1-2; D unclear. The CDR3 has 14 residues. The germline V gene has CDR1 MNHEY and CDR2 SVGAGI. The ends were cut back, 0 bases at V and 5 bases at J, with 10 bases in the middle.

The gene calls are TRBV6-4 and TRBJ2-5; 11 bases align to TRBD2. Trimming removed 6 bases from V and 3 bases from J; junction bases left unmatched: 12. The CDR3 is 17 amino acids. Germline assignment: CDR1 MRHNA and CDR2 SNTAGT. Written as DNA, the CDR3 is TGTGCCAGCAGACCCCGCCCTAGCGGGGGGCGTAAAGAGACCCAGTACTTC. It codes for CASRPRPSGGRKETQYF.

CDR3 sequence (DNA): TGTGCCAGCAACCAATTCCGGCCAGGCGCGAGCACTGAAGCTTTCTTT. Translation gives CASNQFRPGASTEAFF. This sequence joins TRBV7-9 and TRBJ1-1; no clear D. This CDR3 is built from 16 residues. V lost 7 bases to trimming and J lost 4 bases, with 22 bases between them. Germline lookup yields CDR1 SEHNR and CDR2 FQNEAQ (reference sequence).

A single count supports this clone. The V gene is TRBV30, the J gene TRBJ2-2; weak D call: TRBD1 (6 bases). Between the trimmed V and J ends, which lost 5 bases and 2 bases, there was a span of 18 bases. Germline CDR1 and CDR2: GTSNPN and SVGIG (reference sequence). CDR3 length: 16 amino acids. CDR3 sequence: CAWRNRDILNTGELFF. The CDR3 nucleotides read TGTGCCTGGCGCAACCGGGACATTCTTAACACCGGGGAGCTGTTTTTT. Filled out from reference TRBV30 and TRBJ2-2, the complete variable domain reads SQTIHQWPATLVQPVGSPLSLECTVEGTSNPNLYWYRQAAGRGLQLLFYSVGIGQISSEVPQNLSASRPQDRQFILSSKKLLLSDSGFYLCAWRNRDILNTGELFFGEGSRLTVL.

This sequence joins TRBV19 and TRBJ2-7; D is unresolved. V was pared by 9 bases and J by 0 bases, with 6 bases between. Germline V gives CDR1 LNHDA, CDR2 SQIVND (reference sequence). The CDR3 spans 11 residues. The CDR3 region is CASGHSYEQYF. The CDR3 DNA reads as TGTGCCAGCGGGCACTCCTACGAGCAGTACTTC.

This clone was picked up a small number of times. The chain has TRBV6-2 or TRBV6-3 and TRBJ2-1, with TRBD2 identical over 16 bases. The CDR3 totals 18 residues. CDR1 and CDR2 from the germline V gene are MNHEY and SVGEGT. V gave up 2 bases and J gave up 8 bases; unmatched junction bases: 9. The CDR3 loop is CASSYAGLGLAGGYEQFF. The CDR3 DNA is TGTGCCAGCAGTTACGCCGGCTTGGGACTAGCGGGAGGGTATGAGCAGTTCTTC.

The chain employs TRBV3-1 (or the pseudogene TRBV3-2) and TRBJ2-1; D not resolved. This CDR3 region has 17 residues. V lost 0 bases to trimming and J lost 0 bases, with 12 bases between them. CDR1 is LGHDT, CDR2 YNNKEL, per germline (reference sequence). DNA of the CDR3: TGTGCCAGCAGCCAAGATTTCGGCTCAAGCTCCTACAATGAGCAGTTCTTC. Translation gives CASSQDFGSSSYNEQFF.

The chain is built from TRBV6-5 and TRBJ1-2; no firm D call. CDR3 size: 16 residues. Between the trimmed V and J ends, which lost 0 bases and 4 bases, there was a span of 15 bases. CDR1 is MNHEY, CDR2 SVGAGI, per germline. CDR3: CASSYSAPTHSYGYTF. The CDR3 region has the DNA TGTGCCAGCAGTTACTCGGCCCCGACGCATTCCTATGGCTACACCTTC.

A single count supports this clone. In DNA form, the CDR3 reads TGTGCCTGGGGTCGGACAGGGGGGAATCAGCCCCAGCATTTT. Amino acid sequence: CAWGRTGGNQPQHF. The chain couples TRBV30 to TRBJ1-5; 10 bases match TRBD1. V dropped 5 bases and J dropped 4; count of bases not matched to a gene: 5. The CDR3 is 14 residues long. Germline loops: CDR1 GTSNPN, CDR2 SVGIG (reference sequence).

Worth noting for this clone: Other DNA sequences from this sample encode an identical CDR3 as well. The V and J genes are TRBV28 and TRBJ1-4; D unclear. This CDR3 region has 11 residues. Germline CDR1 and CDR2: MDHEN and SYDVKM. Trimming removed 3 bases at V and 8 bases at J, with 4 bases between. The DNA for the CDR3 is TGTGCCAGCAGTTTGGGGGAAAAACTGTTTTTT. It translates to CASSLGEKLFF.

This clone was seen only once. This sequence joins TRBV4-2 and TRBJ2-5, with 8 nucleotides matching TRBD2. Germline values: CDR1 LGHNA, CDR2 YNFKEQ. The CDR3 consists of 16 residues. J lost 1 base, V lost 2 bases, and 6 bases had no gene match. The CDR3 protein is CASSQNAGGIQETQYF. The CDR3, as DNA: TGTGCCAGCAGCCAAAATGCGGGGGGAATCCAAGAGACCCAGTACTTC.

The V and J genes are TRBV7-2 and TRBJ1-1; D is unclear. CDR3 length: 15 amino acids. The germline CDR1 and CDR2 sequences are SGHTA and FQGNSA. V gave up 1 base and J gave up 1 base, with 10 bases separating them. The CDR3 loop reads CASSLGQHSNTEAFF. Here the CDR3 DNA reads TGTGCCAGCAGCTTAGGCCAGCATTCGAACACTGAAGCTTTCTTT. Complete variable domain (other parts from reference TRBV7-2 and TRBJ1-1): GAGVSQSPSNKVTEKGKDVELRCDPISGHTALYWYRQSLGQGLEFLIYFQGNSAPDKSGLPSDRFSAERTGGSVSTLTIQRTQQEDSAVYLCASSLGQHSNTEAFFGQGTRLTVV.

V gene TRBV5-6 combines with J gene TRBJ1-3; D uncertain. The CDR3 covers 16 residues. V lost 4 bases and J 0 bases, leaving 14 bases between the germline ends. Germline-derived CDR1 and CDR2 are SGHDT and YYEEEE. The DNA of the CDR3 is TGTGCCAGCAGCATCGTCAGTACCCACTCTGGAAACACCATATATTTT. This sequence encodes CASSIVSTHSGNTIYF.

The chain combines TRBV30 with TRBJ2-5, with 8 bases matching TRBD2. Germline loops: CDR1 GTSNPN, CDR2 SVGIG (reference sequence). The ends lost 4 bases at V and 4 bases at J; junction bases unmatched: 5. The CDR3 is 13 residues long. The CDR3 coding sequence is TGTGCCTGGACGAGCGGGAGAGGAGAGACCCAGTACTTC. It encodes CAWTSGRGETQYF.

J is TRBJ2-5 and V is TRBV6-2 or TRBV6-3; D is ambiguous. The CDR3 contains 13 residues. Germline CDR1 reads MNHEY; CDR2 reads SVGEGT. Trimming stripped 0 bases from V and 5 bases from J, with 7 bases between. The CDR3 sequence is CASSYSIVETQYF. DNA of the CDR3: TGTGCCAGCAGTTACTCGATTGTGGAGACCCAGTACTTC.

The chain uses TRBV5-6 and TRBJ2-3; D ambiguous. Trimming removed 1 base at V and 1 base at J, with 10 bases between. This CDR3 region has 15 residues. The germline V gene has CDR1 SGHDT and CDR2 YYEEEE. As DNA, the CDR3 is TGTGCCAGCAGCTTGCCTGGAGATGGCACAGATACGCAGTATTTT. Its protein product is CASSLPGDGTDTQYF. Variable domain in full (rest from reference TRBV5-6 and TRBJ2-3): DAGVTQSPTHLIKTRGQQVTLRCSPKSGHDTVSWYQQALGQGPQFIFQYYEEEERQRGNFPDRFSGHQFPNYSSELNVNALLLGDSALYLCASSLPGDGTDTQYFGPGTRLTVL.

The chain uses TRBV3-1 (or the pseudogene TRBV3-2) and TRBJ1-1, with D perhaps matching TRBD1 (6 bases). V was trimmed by 9 bases and J by 5 bases, leaving 13 bases between them. The CDR3 consists of 12 residues. Germline V gives CDR1 LGHDT, CDR2 YNNKEL (reference sequence). In DNA form, the CDR3 reads TGTGCCAGTTTGAAGGGGGAAACTGAAGCTTTCTTT. Translation: CASLKGETEAFF.

Turning to this clone: Different DNA sequences within this sample yield the same CDR3. The V gene is TRBV2, the J gene TRBJ1-5; 9 nucleotides agree with TRBD1. This CDR3 region has 14 residues. Germline-derived CDR1 and CDR2 are SNHLY and FYNNEI. Trimming cost V 4 bases and J 2 bases; bases outside gene matches: 0. The CDR3 region has the DNA TGTGCCAGCAGTGGGACAGGGGGCAATCAGCCCCAGCATTTT. The encoded protein is CASSGTGGNQPQHF.

This chain links TRBV7-9 with TRBJ1-3, with D possibly being TRBD1 (6 bases). CDR3 length equals 19 residues. V shed 5 bases and J shed 4 bases, with 27 bases lying between them. Germline V gene data show CDR1 as SEHNR and CDR2 as FQNEAQ (reference sequence). The CDR3 coding sequence is TGTGCCAGCAGCCCCCCGGGGCAGGGGTTTATTTCTCTCGGAAACACCATATATTTT. Its translation is CASSPPGQGFISLGNTIYF.

CDR3 sequence reads: CASSFGEPAYEQYF. The DNA of the CDR3 is TGTGCCAGCAGTTTCGGTGAGCCAGCCTACGAGCAGTACTTC. This chain joins TRBV28 and TRBJ2-7; D ambiguous. Trimming removed 3 bases from V and 2 bases from J, with 11 bases in between. CDR3 size: 14 residues. Per the germline V gene, CDR1 is MDHEN and CDR2 is SYDVKM. Full variable domain (rest looked up from reference TRBV28 and TRBJ2-7): DVKVTQSSRYLVKRTGEKVFLECVQDMDHENMFWYRQDPGLGLRLIYFSYDVKMKEKGDIPEGYSVSREKKERFSLILESASTNQTSMYLCASSFGEPAYEQYFGPGTRLTVT.

Here the CDR3 reads CASSFGRAEKLFF. The CDR3 bases are TGTGCCAGCAGTTTTGGCAGGGCTGAAAAACTGTTTTTT. The V gene is TRBV28, the J gene TRBJ1-4; weak D call: TRBD1 (5 bases). Germline CDR1 reads MDHEN; CDR2 reads SYDVKM. Trimming took 3 bases from V and 7 from J, leaving 9 bases between them. The CDR3 is 13 residues long.

The rearrangement joins TRBV7-2 to TRBJ2-3; the match to TRBD2 covers 7 bases. The junction had 9 bases not matched to a gene; V was cut back by 7 bases and J by 8 bases. The CDR3 is made up of 13 amino acids. CDR1 and CDR2 from the germline V gene are SGHTA and FQGNSA. In DNA form, the CDR3 reads TGTGCCAGCACCCTTACGGGGGGTGTTACGCAGTATTTT. Translation: CASTLTGGVTQYF. Full variable domain (missing parts from reference TRBV7-2 and TRBJ2-3): GAGVSQSPSNKVTEKGKDVELRCDPISGHTALYWYRQSLGQGLEFLIYFQGNSAPDKSGLPSDRFSAERTGGSVSTLTIQRTQQEDSAVYLCASTLTGGVTQYFGPGTRLTVL.

V gene TRBV11-1 combines with J gene TRBJ2-7; the match to TRBD2 covers 12 bases. The CDR3 totals 15 residues. The trim removed 5 bases at V and 4 bases at J, leaving 6 bases unmatched. The germline gives CDR1 SGHAT, CDR2 FQDESV (reference sequence). The CDR3 bases are TGTGCCAGCAGCCCCCCCGGACTAGCGGGGTACGAGCAGTACTTC. Translating gives CASSPPGLAGYEQYF.

The rearrangement uses TRBV4-2 and TRBJ1-6; D remains unclear. This CDR3 is 16 amino acids long. CDR1 and CDR2 (germline): LGHNA, YNFKEQ. Trimming took off 4 bases at V and 0 bases at J, with 10 bases between the two ends. The CDR3 sequence: CASSPRIGSYNSPLHF. CDR3 nucleotides: TGTGCCAGCAGCCCGAGGATAGGCTCCTATAATTCACCCCTCCACTTT.